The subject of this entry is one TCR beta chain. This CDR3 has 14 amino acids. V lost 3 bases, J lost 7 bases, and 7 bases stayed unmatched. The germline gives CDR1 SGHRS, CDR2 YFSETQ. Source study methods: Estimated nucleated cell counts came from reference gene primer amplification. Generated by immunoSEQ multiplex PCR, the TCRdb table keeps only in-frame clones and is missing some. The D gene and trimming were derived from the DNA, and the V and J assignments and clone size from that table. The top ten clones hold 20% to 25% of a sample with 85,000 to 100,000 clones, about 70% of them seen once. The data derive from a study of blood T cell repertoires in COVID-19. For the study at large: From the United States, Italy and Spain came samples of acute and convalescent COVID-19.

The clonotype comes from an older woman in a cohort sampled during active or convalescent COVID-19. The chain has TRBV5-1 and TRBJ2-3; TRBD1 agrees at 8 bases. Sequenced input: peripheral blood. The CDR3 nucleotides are TGCGCCAGCAGCTCCACCCAGGGGGCAAATACGCAGTATTTT. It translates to CASSSTQGANTQYF.